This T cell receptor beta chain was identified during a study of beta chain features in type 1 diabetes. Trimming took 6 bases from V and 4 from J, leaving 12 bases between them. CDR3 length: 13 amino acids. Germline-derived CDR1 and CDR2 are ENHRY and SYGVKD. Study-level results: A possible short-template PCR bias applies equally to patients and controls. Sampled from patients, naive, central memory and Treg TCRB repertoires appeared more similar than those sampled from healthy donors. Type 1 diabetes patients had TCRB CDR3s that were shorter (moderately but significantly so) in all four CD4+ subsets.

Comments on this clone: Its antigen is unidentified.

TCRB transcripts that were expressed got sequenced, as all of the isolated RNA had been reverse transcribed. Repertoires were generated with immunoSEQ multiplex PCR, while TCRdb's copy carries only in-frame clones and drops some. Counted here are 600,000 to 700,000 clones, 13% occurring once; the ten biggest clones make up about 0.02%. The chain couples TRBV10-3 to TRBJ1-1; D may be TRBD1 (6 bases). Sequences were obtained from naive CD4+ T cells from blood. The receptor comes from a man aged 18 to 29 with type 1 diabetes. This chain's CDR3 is CAIRGTGTTEAFF. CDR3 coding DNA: TGTGCCATCAGAGGAACAGGGACCACTGAAGCTTTCTTT.